A single TCR beta chain is shown here with its context. Treatment noted: roughly 18 received Ad26.COV2.S at low or high dose, single or two shots; five or six received placebo; per-sample allocation not given. The investigators took samples on day 63 after the first vaccine or placebo injection. The table came from immunoSEQ multiplex PCR; TCRdb's copy has only in-frame clones and leaves some out. The sample has about 680,000 clones, more than 70% seen once. This sample was taken from a study of Ad26.COV2.S vaccination and SARS-CoV-2 variants. The CDR3 is 15 residues long. Trimming left V 4 bases short and J 6 bases short, with 16 bases between. Germline values: CDR1 SQVTM, CDR2 ANQGSEA.

The source material was peripheral blood, sampled in a trial of Ad26.COV2.S vaccine versus placebo. V usage is TRBV29-1 and J usage is TRBJ1-6; D is possibly TRBD1 (5 bases). The sequence was obtained from a person aged 18-65 years who received the Ad26.COV2.S COVID-19 vaccine or a placebo. CDR3 protein: CSVVVSGTGNSPLHF. DNA for the CDR3: TGCAGCGTTGTGGTTTCGGGGACTGGTAATTCACCCCTCCACTTT.